What follows are 20 T cell receptor beta chains derived from one specimen sequenced in a study of cytomegalovirus exposure and HLA in healthy donors. The PCR made use of 60 Vbeta and 13 Jbeta primers. Repertoires were generated with immunoSEQ multiplex PCR, while TCRdb's copy carries only in-frame clones and drops some. The table shows fewer than 150,000 clones, with about 80% occurring only once. Material for sequencing was PBMCs. The origin of the receptors is a female donor in good health and CMV-seropositive.

This clone was detected only a few times. This chain joins TRBV6-6 and TRBJ2-7; possible D gene TRBD1, 6 bases. The CDR3 is made up of 14 amino acids. V was cut by 7 bases and J by 2 bases, with 15 bases left in between. Germline V lookup: CDR1 MNHNY, CDR2 SVGAGI (reference sequence). CDR3: CASTGALATYEQYF. CDR3 DNA sequence: TGTGCCAGCACAGGGGCGCTAGCCACCTACGAGCAGTACTTC.

This clone appeared a single time. The chain couples TRBV19 to TRBJ2-1, with a weak D call TRBD2 (7 bases). Trimming cost V 10 bases and J 7 bases, with 20 bases left between them. This CDR3 region has 14 residues. Looked up from germline, CDR1 is LNHDA and CDR2 is SQIVND (reference sequence). CDR3 loop: CATSSPGGLNEQFF. Written as DNA, the CDR3 is TGTGCCACCTCCTCGCCGGGGGGCCTGAATGAGCAGTTCTTC.

The chain combines TRBV6-5 with TRBJ2-2; no clear D. The CDR3 runs 13 residues. The germline V gene encodes CDR1 MNHEY and CDR2 SVGAGI. V was shortened by 4 bases and J by 6 bases, with 9 bases between the two germline ends. The CDR3 DNA reads TGTGCCAGCAGTTTCCGCCAGTCCGGGGAGCTGTTTTTT. This gives the protein CASSFRQSGELFF.

The chain carries TRBV6-6 and TRBJ2-5; no reliable D call. The germline CDR1 and CDR2 sequences are MNHNY and SVGAGI (reference sequence). V shed 7 bases and J shed 5 bases, with 17 bases lying between them. The CDR3 has 14 residues. This CDR3 is CASKFPGTEETQYF. The CDR3 coding sequence is TGTGCCAGCAAGTTCCCTGGCACGGAGGAGACCCAGTACTTC.

This rearrangement joins TRBV18 to TRBJ1-5; D possibly corresponds to TRBD1 (5 bases). Germline V gene lookup returns CDR1 KGHSH and CDR2 LQKENI. The V end was cut by 4 bases, the J end by 2 bases, with 6 bases between. This CDR3 comprises 13 residues. CDR3 amino acids: CASSRGGNQPQHF. CDR3 coding DNA: TGTGCCAGCTCACGGGGGGGCAATCAGCCCCAGCATTTT.

V is TRBV5-1 and J is TRBJ1-2; D is uncertain. V lost 0 bases to trimming and J lost 8 bases, with 23 bases between them. Germline V gene data show CDR1 as SGHRS and CDR2 as YFSETQ. CDR3 length: 17 residues. As DNA, the CDR3 is TGCGCCAGCAGCTTGGGGGTGATGGCCCAACCAGGAGGGGGCTACACCTTC. The encoded protein is CASSLGVMAQPGGGYTF.

The rearrangement links TRBV9 to TRBJ1-3, with unresolved D. This CDR3 is 15 amino acids long. Trimming removed 3 bases from V and 0 bases from J, with 10 bases in between. Germline CDR1 reads SGDLS; CDR2 reads YYNGEE. CDR3 coding DNA: TGTGCCAGCAGCGCAAGCGGCTCCTCTGGAAACACCATATATTTT. Protein sequence: CASSASGSSGNTIYF.

The chain is built from TRBV11-2 and TRBJ2-5, with 9 nucleotides matching TRBD2. There are 15 residues in the CDR3. In germline, CDR1 is SGHAT, CDR2 FQNNGV. The junction had 7 bases not matched to a gene; V was cut back by 3 bases and J by 5 bases. CDR3 bases: TGTGCCAGCAGCTTGGGCGGGGGGGATTTTGAGACCCAGTACTTC. Translating it yields CASSLGGGDFETQYF.

This clone was observed a few times. The chain employs TRBV6-1 and TRBJ1-2; D is unresolved. The CDR3 sequence is 14 residues long. The ends were cut back, 0 bases at V and 4 bases at J, with 9 bases in the middle. Germline values: CDR1 MNHNS, CDR2 SASEGT. The CDR3 nucleotides read TGTGCCAGCAGTGAAGCCCGTCCGGTCTATGGCTACACCTTC. It specifies CASSEARPVYGYTF.

V and J are TRBV5-1 and TRBJ1-5, with 8 bases that match TRBD1. Germline trimming cut 4 bases from V and 0 bases from J; bases unmatched to any gene: 3. CDR3 length: 15 residues. In germline, CDR1 is SGHRS, CDR2 YFSETQ. CDR3 in amino acids: CASSGQGFSNQPQHF. The CDR3 DNA reads as TGCGCCAGCAGCGGACAGGGTTTTAGCAATCAGCCCCAGCATTTT.

The chain has TRBV10-3 and TRBJ2-1; D is uncertain. Trimming stripped 6 bases from V and 10 bases from J, with 13 bases between. The CDR3 runs to 12 residues. The germline V gene has CDR1 ENHRY and CDR2 SYGVKD. CDR3 amino acids: CAISDRPEEQFF. In DNA form, the CDR3 reads TGTGCCATCAGCGACCGACCGGAGGAGCAGTTCTTC.

The V call is TRBV30, the J call TRBJ1-4, with D unclear. The CDR3 has 12 residues. The germline V gene has CDR1 GTSNPN and CDR2 SVGIG (reference sequence). The V end lost 6 bases, the J end lost 10 bases, and 15 bases lay between the germline ends. The CDR3 nucleotides are TGTGCCTGCCTTGATAACGCGGGAAAACTGTTTTTT. This encodes CACLDNAGKLFF. Together with reference TRBV30 and TRBJ1-4, the CDR3 gives the full variable domain: SQTIHQWPATLVQPVGSPLSLECTVEGTSNPNLYWYRQAAGRGLQLLFYSVGIGQISSEVPQNLSASRPQDRQFILSSKKLLLSDSGFYLCACLDNAGKLFFGSGTQLSVL.

The rearrangement uses TRBV5-6 and TRBJ1-2; D gene ambiguous. This CDR3 has 15 residues. Germline CDR1 is SGHDT and CDR2 is YYEEEE. Trimming removed 0 bases from V and 0 bases from J, with 9 bases in between. In DNA form, the CDR3 reads TGTGCCAGCAGCTTGGGGTCACAAGCTAACTATGGCTACACCTTC. This encodes CASSLGSQANYGYTF.

V usage is TRBV11-2 and J usage is TRBJ1-3; perhaps TRBD1 as D (5 bases). CDR1 is SGHAT and CDR2 is FQNNGV in the germline V gene. The CDR3 consists of 15 residues. V lost 5 bases to trimming and J lost 0 bases, with 11 bases between them. CDR3 coding DNA: TGTGCCAGCAGCCTCCTGCAGGGCTCTGGAAACACCATATATTTT. Protein: CASSLLQGSGNTIYF.

The V gene is TRBV9, the J gene TRBJ2-1, with D possibly being TRBD1 (6 bases). Trimming left V 0 bases short and J 4 bases short, with 11 bases between. Germline V gene lookup returns CDR1 SGDLS and CDR2 YYNGEE. The CDR3 contains 15 residues. The CDR3, as DNA: TGTGCCAGCAGCGTAGCAGGGGCTGGATACAATGAGCAGTTCTTC. Protein sequence: CASSVAGAGYNEQFF.

This clone was seen more than once but under ten times. V and J are TRBV9 and TRBJ2-7, with 7 bases fitting TRBD2. The V segment lost 4 bases and the J segment 4 bases; nucleotides outside the gene matches: 8. The CDR3 contains 14 residues. Per the germline V gene, CDR1 is SGDLS and CDR2 is YYNGEE. The CDR3 spells CASSLTSASYEQYF. In DNA, the CDR3 is TGTGCCAGCAGCCTTACTAGCGCGAGTTACGAGCAGTACTTC. The full variable domain, completed using reference TRBV9 and TRBJ2-7, is DSGVTQTPKHLITATGQRVTLRCSPRSGDLSVYWYQQSLDQGLQFLIQYYNGEERAKGNILERFSAQQFPDLHSELNLSSLELGDSALYFCASSLTSASYEQYFGPGTRLTVT.

This chain links TRBV6-1 with TRBJ1-3, with a possible D match to TRBD1 (5 bases). The CDR3 covers 14 residues. Germline loops: CDR1 MNHNS, CDR2 SASEGT. V gave up 6 bases and J gave up 2 bases, with 11 bases separating them. CDR3 loop: CASSARQTGNTIYF. Here the CDR3 DNA reads TGTGCCAGCAGCGCTAGACAGACTGGAAACACCATATATTTT.

This clone was recorded a few times. The genes are TRBV28 and TRBJ2-6; a possible D gene is TRBD1 (5 bases). CDR1 and CDR2 from the germline V gene are MDHEN and SYDVKM. There are 12 residues in the CDR3. The V gene lost 5 bases and the J gene lost 10 bases, with 9 bases spanning the gap. CDR3 sequence (DNA): TGTGCCAGCAGTCGCAACAGGAACGTCCTGACTTTC. Its protein is CASSRNRNVLTF.

The chain employs TRBV10-1 and TRBJ2-7, with D perhaps matching TRBD2 (6 bases). The V gene lost 1 base and the J gene lost 6 bases, with 10 bases spanning the gap. The CDR3 covers 13 residues. The germline V gene encodes CDR1 WNHNN and CDR2 SYGVQD (reference sequence). CDR3: CASSELTSSEQYF. The CDR3 nucleotides are TGCGCCAGCAGTGAGTTGACTAGTTCCGAGCAGTACTTC.

This clone has only a few counts. The chain recombines TRBV12-5 with TRBJ1-2; TRBD1 might be the D (5 bases). The CDR3 runs to 14 residues. V dropped 1 base and J dropped 4 bases, with 10 bases sitting between them. Per germline, CDR1 LGHNT and CDR2 FRNRAP. The CDR3 is CASGLDGTSYGYTF. CDR3 in DNA: TGTGCTAGTGGTTTGGACGGGACTTCCTATGGCTACACCTTC.